Below, 13 T cell receptor beta chains from the same sample are listed, as sequenced in a study of CD8+CD57+ T cells in acquired aplastic anemia. Genomic DNA was employed as the template in profiling TCR beta VDJ and CDR3. TCRdb ran MiXCR on the reads and lists one entry per CDR3 protein. This sample has more than 95,000 distinct CDR3 sequences, with approximately 40% found just once. Previously, flow cytometry had revealed CD8+CD57+ cell expansion in the patients chosen for sequencing. Sequencing was performed on sorted CD4+, CD8+, or CD8+CD57+ T cells (not recorded which) from PBMCs. All receptors come from a human donor with aplastic anemia.

This clonotype appeared a single time. A much larger clone lies one base from this, so it may be a read error. V usage is TRBV6-5 and J usage is TRBJ1-3; possibly TRBD1 for D (5 bases). CDR3 length equals 14 residues. CDR1 is MNHEY, CDR2 SVGAGI, per germline. The CDR3, as DNA: TGTGCCTGCAGGGACTCAAGCTCTGGAAACACCATATATTTT. Its translation: CACRDSSSGNTIYF.

This clonotype was found many times. In DNA, the CDR3 is TGCGCCAGCAGTGATGAAGGGGCCGGGGATACGCAGTATTTT. Protein sequence: CASSDEGAGDTQYF. The chain uses TRBV10-1 and TRBJ2-3; a weak D match, TRBD1 (5 bases). Germline CDR1 is WNHNN and CDR2 is SYGVQD (reference sequence). Trimming cost V 3 bases and J 6 bases, with 13 bases left between them. The CDR3 contains 14 residues.

The rearrangement links TRBV6-1 to TRBJ2-1; 13 nucleotides match TRBD2. The CDR3 sequence is 16 residues long. Trimming removed 0 bases from V and 11 bases from J; junction bases left unmatched: 7. From germline, CDR1 is MNHNS and CDR2 SASEGT. DNA for the CDR3: TGTGCCAGCAGTGAAGCCCGACTAGCGGGGGGCCAGAAGCAGTTCTTC. It specifies CASSEARLAGGQKQFF.

This chain connects TRBV5-1 to TRBJ2-5; 10 bases align to TRBD2. The CDR3 sequence is 13 residues long. With V trimmed by 4 bases and J by 3 bases, 0 bases remained unmatched. In germline, CDR1 is SGHRS, CDR2 YFSETQ. The CDR3 protein is CASSTSGEETQYF. The CDR3 DNA reads as TGCGCCAGCAGCACTAGCGGGGAAGAGACCCAGTACTTC. Full variable domain (missing parts from reference TRBV5-1 and TRBJ2-5): KAGVTQTPRYLIKTRGQQVTLSCSPISGHRSVSWYQQTPGQGLQFLFEYFSETQRNKGNFPGRFSGRQFSNSRSEMNVSTLELGDSALYLCASSTSGEETQYFGPGTRLLVL.

The genes are TRBV6-5 and TRBJ2-1, with D maybe TRBD2 (6 bases). V lost 0 bases and J lost 8, with 11 bases in between. The CDR3 extends over 14 amino acids. Looked up from germline, CDR1 is MNHEY and CDR2 is SVGAGI. The CDR3 region is CASSYSTSSHEQFF. CDR3 nucleotides: TGTGCCAGCAGTTACTCGACTAGTTCGCATGAGCAGTTCTTC.

This clonotype was recorded at least ten times. V and J are TRBV2 and TRBJ1-2; D possibly corresponds to TRBD1 (6 bases). Per germline, CDR1 SNHLY and CDR2 FYNNEI. The CDR3 has 11 amino acids. V was cut by 8 bases and J by 4 bases, with 8 bases left in between. The CDR3 DNA sequence: TGTGCCAGCGGGGACACCTATGGCTACACCTTC. Translating it yields CASGDTYGYTF.

V usage is TRBV19 and J usage is TRBJ1-1, with D maybe TRBD1 (5 bases). The germline V gene has CDR1 LNHDA and CDR2 SQIVND (reference sequence). CDR3 length: 17 residues. V lost 11 bases and J lost 4, with 29 bases in between. Here the CDR3 DNA reads TGTGCCTGGAGTCCCCTCAGGGCGGCGAGGGGTAGCACTGAAGCTTTCTTT. Residues: CAWSPLRAARGSTEAFF. The full variable domain, in which reference TRBV19 and TRBJ1-1 provide the parts outside the CDR3, is DGGITQSPKYLFRKEGQNVTLSCEQNLNHDAMYWYRQDPGQGLRLIYYSQIVNDFQKGDIAEGYSVSREKKESFPLTVTSAQKNPTAFYLCAWSPLRAARGSTEAFFGQGTRLTVV.

The CDR3 region is CASGTSSGGRTDTQYF. DNA of the CDR3: TGTGCCAGCGGGACCTCTAGCGGGGGGCGCACAGATACGCAGTATTTT. The V gene is TRBV9, the J gene TRBJ2-3; 11 bases map to TRBD2. This CDR3 spans 16 amino acids. Germline V lookup: CDR1 SGDLS, CDR2 YYNGEE. V shed 7 bases, J shed 1 base, and the junction held 8 bases outside the gene matches.

This clonotype appeared many times. V and J are TRBV2 and TRBJ2-1; TRBD2 matches 10 bases. This CDR3 has 17 residues. Germline V gene data show CDR1 as SNHLY and CDR2 as FYNNEI. V lost 0 bases to trimming and J lost 5 bases; unmatched junction nucleotides: 7. This CDR3 is CASSEALQRGGDNEQFF. As DNA, the CDR3 is TGTGCCAGCAGTGAAGCGCTTCAGCGGGGGGGGGACAATGAGCAGTTCTTC.

This clonotype was found many times. The chain carries TRBV19 and TRBJ1-5, with TRBD1 identical over 7 bases. J was trimmed by 1 base and V by 6 bases; bases with no gene match: 15. The CDR3 is made up of 18 amino acids. Germline loops: CDR1 LNHDA, CDR2 SQIVND (reference sequence). CDR3 sequence reads: CASRKGAEGAASNQPQHF. CDR3 coding DNA: TGTGCCAGTAGGAAGGGGGCGGAGGGGGCTGCGAGCAATCAGCCCCAGCATTTT.

The J gene is TRBJ1-2, the V gene TRBV19; tentative D call: TRBD1 (6 bases). Germline V gives CDR1 LNHDA, CDR2 SQIVND (reference sequence). The CDR3 consists of 15 residues. V was trimmed by 1 base and J by 5 bases, leaving 14 bases between them. The CDR3 DNA is TGTGCCAGTAGTATAGGGCAGGGGCGGGATTATGGCTACACCTTC. This translates into CASSIGQGRDYGYTF.

The chain is built from TRBV18 and TRBJ1-1; D remains unclear. Trimming shortened V by 0 bases and J by 2 bases, and 10 bases separated the two germline ends. The germline gives CDR1 KGHSH, CDR2 LQKENI. This CDR3 region has 15 residues. DNA of the CDR3: TGTGCCAGCTCACCACCGCAACTTCTTAACACTGAAGCTTTCTTT. Its translation: CASSPPQLLNTEAFF.

This clonotype was seen repeatedly, ten times or more. The rearrangement links TRBV3-1 to TRBJ1-1; TRBD1 might be the D (5 bases). Germline V gene data show CDR1 as LGHDT and CDR2 as YNNKEL (reference sequence). The CDR3 loop spans 12 amino acids. Trimming shortened V by 1 base and J by 6 bases, and 6 bases separated the two germline ends. The CDR3 DNA sequence: TGTGCCAGCAGCCAAGGAGGGGCTGAAGCTTTCTTT. It encodes CASSQGGAEAFF.